A selection of T cell receptor beta chains follows, all from one sample in a study of radiation and T cells in renal cell carcinoma. The data were produced by immunoSEQ multiplex PCR, yet TCRdb's version contains in-frame clones alone and is incomplete. The sample contains 25,000 to 30,000 clones, approximately 84% of which appear only once. Sequencing used blood, obtained from a patient whose treatment included radiotherapy and nephrectomy. The receptors were gathered from a man in his 60s with renal cell carcinoma. The CDR3 runs from the conserved cysteine through the conserved F or W. The D gene is left open where the match is weak. Clone sizes are given selectively: once, few, many, or a class where the clone is expanded.

D	V	J	size	DNA	CDR3
NA	TRBV5-4	TRBJ2-6	NA	TGTGCCAGCAGCCCCAAGAAGGACTCTGGGGCCAACGTCCTGACTTTC	CASSPKKDSGANVLTF
TRBD1	TRBV4-1	TRBJ2-1	NA	TGCGCCAGCAGCCAAGAACCCAGGGGGAATGAGCAGTTCTTC	CASSQEPRGNEQFF
NA	TRBV27	TRBJ1-5	NA	TGTGCCAGCAGTTTATCGTTCTGGAGAACAGGGCCAAATCAGCCCCAGCATTTT	CASSLSFWRTGPNQPQHF
NA	TRBV19	TRBJ2-7	NA	TGTGCCAGTAGTATATACGGCGAGCAGTACTTC	CASSIYGEQYF
NA	TRBV27	TRBJ1-2	NA	TGTGCCAGCAGTTACGACAGAGACTATGGCTACACCTTC	CASSYDRDYGYTF
NA	TRBV21-1	TRBJ2-1	once	TGTGCCAGCAGCAAACGGGCAGCACCTCTAGGATGCAATGAGCAGTTCTTC	CASSKRAAPLGCNEQFF
NA	TRBV9	TRBJ2-7	NA	TGTGCCAGCAGCGTAGAAGGCGGGGCCTCCTACGAGCAGTACTTC	CASSVEGGASYEQYF
NA	TRBV7-7	TRBJ2-3	NA	TGTGCTAGCAGCTTAGCGCCGGGGCTCACAGATACGCAGTATTTT	CASSLAPGLTDTQYF
TRBD2	TRBV7-8	TRBJ2-1	NA	TGTGCCAGCAGCTTGTTATCCGGGACTAGCGGGAGGGGGAATGAGCAGTTCTTC	CASSLLSGTSGRGNEQFF
NA	TRBV27	TRBJ1-4	NA	TGTGCCAGCAGTTTATCGCCAGGGCCGGCGGGGTTAAAGTTT	CASSLSPGPAGLKF
TRBD2	TRBV11-2	TRBJ2-1	NA	TGTGCCAGCAGCTTAACCCGTTCGGCGGGGGGGTACTACAATGAGCAGTTCTTC	CASSLTRSAGGYYNEQFF
TRBD1	TRBV7-9	TRBJ1-4	NA	TGTGCCAGCAGCCGGGGACAGGGTGGTGAAAAACTGTTTTTT	CASSRGQGGEKLFF
NA	TRBV7-2	TRBJ1-5	NA	TGTGCCAGCAGCTTAGTTGGGGGCAATCAGCCCCAGCATTTT	CASSLVGGNQPQHF
NA	TRBV2	TRBJ2-5	few	TGTGCCAGCACTACTAGTGGGGAGACCCAGTACTTC	CASTTSGETQYF
NA	TRBV23-1	TRBJ1-4	NA	TGCGCCAGCAGTCCCCTCTGGACTTACGATGCTGCAACTAATGAAAAACTGTTTTTT	CASSPLWTYDAATNEKLFF
NA	TRBV27	TRBJ2-1	NA	TGTGCCAGCAGGAGCAGCTCCTACAATGAGCAGTTCTTC	CASRSSSYNEQFF
TRBD2	TRBV2	TRBJ2-7	NA	TGTGCCAGCAGTATGAGCGGGAGTTCTCGACTCGAGCAGTACTTC	CASSMSGSSRLEQYF
TRBD1	TRBV10-3	TRBJ1-2	NA	TGTGCCATCAGGGGGACAGGGGGTCACAATGGCTACACCTTC	CAIRGTGGHNGYTF
NA	TRBV4-1	TRBJ2-1	NA	TGCGCCAGCAGCCAGGGTACAGCTGATAGGGAGCAGTTCTTC	CASSQGTADREQFF
TRBD1	TRBV6-5	TRBJ1-1	NA	TGTGCCAGCAGCTTGACAGGGTGGACTGAAGCTTTCTTT	CASSLTGWTEAFF
NA	TRBV6-5	TRBJ1-2	NA	TGTGCCAGCAGTTACTATTTAGGGGCCTCCTATGGCTACACCTTC	CASSYYLGASYGYTF
TRBD2	TRBV5-4	TRBJ2-7	NA	TGTGCCAGCAGCGCAAAGACCGGGACTAGCAGGTACGAGCAGTACTTC	CASSAKTGTSRYEQYF
NA	TRBV18	TRBJ1-2	NA	TGTGCCAGCTCACCACCCGCGGGGGCTGGCTACACCTTC	CASSPPAGAGYTF
TRBD1	TRBV28	TRBJ2-7	NA	TGTGCCAGCAGTCCGACAGGGTCGGGCGAGCAGTACTTC	CASSPTGSGEQYF
NA	TRBV7-3	TRBJ2-5	once	TGTGCCAGCAGCCGGAGCGGGCGGGGAGAGACCCAGTACTTC	CASSRSGRGETQYF
NA	TRBV28	TRBJ1-6	NA	TGTGCCAGCGGGGGGCCAAGGCCCGATAATTCACCCCTCCACTTT	CASGGPRPDNSPLHF
NA	TRBV5-1	TRBJ2-1	NA	TGCGCCAGCAGCTTGCTTAGCGCGAGCTCCTACAATGAGCAGTTCTTC	CASSLLSASSYNEQFF
NA	TRBV18	TRBJ1-4	few	TGTGCCAGCTCACCGGCCGGGTACTATGAAAAACTGTTTTTT	CASSPAGYYEKLFF
NA	TRBV5-8	TRBJ2-3	NA	TGTGCCAGCAGCTTGGATCGGCCGGTCACAGATACGCAGTATTTT	CASSLDRPVTDTQYF
TRBD2	TRBV7-2	TRBJ2-3	once	TGTGCCAGCAGGGGGCTAGCGGGGGCCTCAGATACGCAGTATTTT	CASRGLAGASDTQYF
NA	TRBV28	TRBJ1-2	NA	TGTGCCAGCAGTAACAGCCGTGGCTACACCTTC	CASSNSRGYTF
NA	TRBV7-9	TRBJ1-1	NA	TGTGCCAGCCAAGAAGGGGGCACTGAAGCTTTCTTT	CASQEGGTEAFF
TRBD1	TRBV9	TRBJ1-3	NA	TGTGCCAGCAGCGGACTCATGACAGGGGGGAACACCATATATTTT	CASSGLMTGGNTIYF
NA	TRBV7-9	TRBJ1-1	NA	TGTGCCAGCAGCTTAATGAACACTGAAGCTTTCTTT	CASSLMNTEAFF
NA	TRBV4-1	TRBJ2-7	NA	TGCGCCAGCAGCCATTACTGGGGTTACGAGCAGTACTTC	CASSHYWGYEQYF
TRBD1	TRBV6-1	TRBJ2-3	NA	TGTGCCAGCCGGGACAGGGGAGGCACAGATACGCAGTATTTT	CASRDRGGTDTQYF
NA	TRBV19	TRBJ2-1	NA	TGTGCCAGTAGGGGGGGAGCAGGCTCCTACAATGAGCAGTTCTTC	CASRGGAGSYNEQFF
NA	TRBV6-1	TRBJ1-1	few	TGTGCCAGCAGTGAAGTAGGAACAGGTTACGAAGCTTTCTTT	CASSEVGTGYEAFF
NA	TRBV7-8	TRBJ1-5	NA	TGTGCCAGCAGCATAAGATTGGAGGGTCAGCCCCAGCATTTT	CASSIRLEGQPQHF
NA	TRBV5-4	TRBJ2-1	NA	TGTGCCAGCAGCTTCACAGGGTACAATGAGCAGTTCTTC	CASSFTGYNEQFF
NA	TRBV27	TRBJ2-3	NA	TGTGCCAGCAGTTTCACCGGGACGGGCTCCGGTACGCAGTATTTT	CASSFTGTGSGTQYF
TRBD2	TRBV27	TRBJ2-7	NA	TGTGCCAGCAGTCCCGGGGGTAGCGGGAGGCTCGCCCACTACGAGCAGTACTTC	CASSPGGSGRLAHYEQYF